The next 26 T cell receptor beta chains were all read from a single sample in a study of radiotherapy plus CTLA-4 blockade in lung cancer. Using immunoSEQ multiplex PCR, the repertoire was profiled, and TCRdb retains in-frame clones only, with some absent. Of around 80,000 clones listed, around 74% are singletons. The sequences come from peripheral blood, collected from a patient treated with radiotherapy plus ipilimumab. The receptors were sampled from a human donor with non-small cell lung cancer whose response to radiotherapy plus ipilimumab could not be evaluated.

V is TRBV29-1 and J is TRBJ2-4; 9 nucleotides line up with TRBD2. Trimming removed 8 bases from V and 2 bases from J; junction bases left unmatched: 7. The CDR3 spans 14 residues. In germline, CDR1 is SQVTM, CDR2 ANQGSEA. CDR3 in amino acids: CSILAGVTKNIQYF. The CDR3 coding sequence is TGCAGCATCTTAGCGGGAGTGACCAAAAACATTCAGTACTTC.

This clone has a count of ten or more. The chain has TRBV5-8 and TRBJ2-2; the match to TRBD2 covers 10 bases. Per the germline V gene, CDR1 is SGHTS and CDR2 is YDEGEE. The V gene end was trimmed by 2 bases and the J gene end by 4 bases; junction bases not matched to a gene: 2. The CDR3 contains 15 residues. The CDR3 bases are TGTGCCAGCAGCTTAAGCGGGAGGGCCACCGGGGAGCTGTTTTTT. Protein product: CASSLSGRATGELFF.

The CDR3 bases are TGTGCCAGCAGTCGAGCCCGGACAGTTTTTCAGCCCCAGCATTTT. It specifies CASSRARTVFQPQHF. The gene calls are TRBV28 and TRBJ1-5, with D perhaps TRBD1 (6 bases). The V and J ends lost 5 bases and 6 bases respectively, with 17 bases between them. The CDR3 spans 15 residues. The germline CDR1 and CDR2 sequences are MDHEN and SYDVKM.

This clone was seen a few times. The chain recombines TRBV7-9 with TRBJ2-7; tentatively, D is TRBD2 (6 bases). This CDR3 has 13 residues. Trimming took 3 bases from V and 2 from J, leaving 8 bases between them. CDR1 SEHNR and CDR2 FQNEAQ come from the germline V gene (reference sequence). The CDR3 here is CASSFRGTYEQYF. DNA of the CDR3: TGTGCCAGCAGCTTCCGGGGGACCTACGAGCAGTACTTC.

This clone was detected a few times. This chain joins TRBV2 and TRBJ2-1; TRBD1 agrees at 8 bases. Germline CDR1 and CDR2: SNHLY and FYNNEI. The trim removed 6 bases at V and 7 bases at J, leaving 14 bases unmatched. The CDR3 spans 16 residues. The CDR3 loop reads CASRTQTGTGGNEQFF. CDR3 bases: TGTGCCAGCAGAACCCAAACCGGGACAGGAGGGAATGAGCAGTTCTTC.

This CDR3 is CAWRPGHNTGELFF. CDR3 bases: TGTGCCTGGAGGCCGGGACACAACACCGGGGAGCTGTTTTTT. This chain uses TRBV30 with TRBJ2-2; possible D gene TRBD1, 6 bases. The length of the CDR3 is 14 residues. The germline CDR1 and CDR2 sequences are GTSNPN and SVGIG (reference sequence). V was trimmed by 3 bases and J by 2 bases, leaving 10 bases between them.

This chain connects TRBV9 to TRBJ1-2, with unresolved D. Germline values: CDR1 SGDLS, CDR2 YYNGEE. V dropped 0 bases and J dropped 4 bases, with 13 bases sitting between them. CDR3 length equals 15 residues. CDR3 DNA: TGTGCCAGCAGCGTAGCTACGCGGCCGTTCTATGGCTACACCTTC. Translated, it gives CASSVATRPFYGYTF.

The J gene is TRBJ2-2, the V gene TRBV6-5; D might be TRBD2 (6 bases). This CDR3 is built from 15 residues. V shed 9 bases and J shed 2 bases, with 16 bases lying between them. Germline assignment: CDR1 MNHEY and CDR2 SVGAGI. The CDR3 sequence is CASGNGGLNTGELFF. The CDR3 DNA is TGTGCCAGTGGGAACGGGGGACTTAACACCGGGGAGCTGTTTTTT.

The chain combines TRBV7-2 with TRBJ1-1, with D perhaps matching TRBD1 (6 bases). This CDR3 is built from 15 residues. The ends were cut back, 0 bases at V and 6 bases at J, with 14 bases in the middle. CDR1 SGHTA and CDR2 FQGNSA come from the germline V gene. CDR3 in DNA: TGTGCCAGCAGCTTAGCGGGGGCAGGGAGGGCTGAAGCTTTCTTT. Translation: CASSLAGAGRAEAFF.

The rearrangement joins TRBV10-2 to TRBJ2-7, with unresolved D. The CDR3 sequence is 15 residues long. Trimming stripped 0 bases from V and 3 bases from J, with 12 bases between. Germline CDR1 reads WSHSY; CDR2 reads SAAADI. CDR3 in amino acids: CASSESQLPGYEQYF. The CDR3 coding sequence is TGCGCCAGCAGTGAGTCACAGCTTCCTGGCTACGAGCAGTACTTC.

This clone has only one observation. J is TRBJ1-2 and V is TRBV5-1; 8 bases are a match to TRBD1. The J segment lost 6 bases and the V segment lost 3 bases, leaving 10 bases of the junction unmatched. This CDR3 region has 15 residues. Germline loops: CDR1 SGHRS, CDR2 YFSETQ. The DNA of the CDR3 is TGCGCCAGCAGCTCCGGGAATGACAGGGGCGATGGCTACACCTTC. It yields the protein CASSSGNDRGDGYTF.

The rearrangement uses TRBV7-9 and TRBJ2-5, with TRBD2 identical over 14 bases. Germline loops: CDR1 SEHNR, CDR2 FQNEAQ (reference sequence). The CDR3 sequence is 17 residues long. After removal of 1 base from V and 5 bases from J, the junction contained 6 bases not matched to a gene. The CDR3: CASSLERLAGGPETQYF. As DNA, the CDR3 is TGTGCCAGCAGCTTAGAAAGACTAGCGGGAGGGCCGGAGACCCAGTACTTC.

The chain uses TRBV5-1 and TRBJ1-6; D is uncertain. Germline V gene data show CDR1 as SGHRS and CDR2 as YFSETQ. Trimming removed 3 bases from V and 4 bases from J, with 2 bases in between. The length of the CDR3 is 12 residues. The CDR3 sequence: CASSSYNSPLHF. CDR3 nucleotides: TGCGCCAGCAGCTCTTATAATTCACCCCTCCACTTT. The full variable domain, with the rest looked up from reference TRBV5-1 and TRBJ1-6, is KAGVTQTPRYLIKTRGQQVTLSCSPISGHRSVSWYQQTPGQGLQFLFEYFSETQRNKGNFPGRFSGRQFSNSRSEMNVSTLELGDSALYLCASSSYNSPLHFGNGTRLTVT.

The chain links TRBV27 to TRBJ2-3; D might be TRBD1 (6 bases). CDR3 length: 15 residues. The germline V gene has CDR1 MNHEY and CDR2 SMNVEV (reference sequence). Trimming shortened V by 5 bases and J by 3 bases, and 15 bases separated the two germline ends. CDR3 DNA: TGTGCCAGCAGTCCCCGGGACATAGGGACAGATACGCAGTATTTT. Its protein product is CASSPRDIGTDTQYF.

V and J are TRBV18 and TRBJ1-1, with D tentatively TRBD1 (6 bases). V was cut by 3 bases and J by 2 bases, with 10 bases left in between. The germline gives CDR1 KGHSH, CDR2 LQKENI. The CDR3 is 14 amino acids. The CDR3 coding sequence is TGTGCCAGCTCACCGAGGACAGTCAACACTGAAGCTTTCTTT. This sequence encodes CASSPRTVNTEAFF.

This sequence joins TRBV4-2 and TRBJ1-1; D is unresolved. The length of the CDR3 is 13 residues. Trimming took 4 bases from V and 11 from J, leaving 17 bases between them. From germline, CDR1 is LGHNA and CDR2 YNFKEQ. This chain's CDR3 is CASSRTYGDPAFF. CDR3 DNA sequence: TGTGCCAGCAGCCGTACCTACGGGGATCCGGCTTTCTTT.

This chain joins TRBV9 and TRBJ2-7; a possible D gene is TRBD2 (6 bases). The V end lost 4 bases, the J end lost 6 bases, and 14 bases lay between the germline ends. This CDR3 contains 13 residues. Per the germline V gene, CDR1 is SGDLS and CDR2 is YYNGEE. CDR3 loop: CASSPGTPVEQYF. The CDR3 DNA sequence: TGTGCCAGCAGCCCGGGGACTCCCGTCGAGCAGTACTTC.

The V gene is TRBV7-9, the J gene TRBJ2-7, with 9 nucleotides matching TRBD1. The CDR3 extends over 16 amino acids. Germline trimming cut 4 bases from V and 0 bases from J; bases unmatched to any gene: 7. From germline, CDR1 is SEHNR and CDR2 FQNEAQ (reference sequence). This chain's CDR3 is CASSSWDRELSYEQYF. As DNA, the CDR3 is TGTGCCAGCAGCTCTTGGGACAGGGAACTCTCCTACGAGCAGTACTTC.

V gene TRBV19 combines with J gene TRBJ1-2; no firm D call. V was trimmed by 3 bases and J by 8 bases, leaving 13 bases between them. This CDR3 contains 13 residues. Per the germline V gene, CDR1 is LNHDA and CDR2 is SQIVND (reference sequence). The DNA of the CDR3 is TGTGCCAGTAGTATCCGGGTGCGGAGCGGCTACACCTTC. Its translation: CASSIRVRSGYTF.

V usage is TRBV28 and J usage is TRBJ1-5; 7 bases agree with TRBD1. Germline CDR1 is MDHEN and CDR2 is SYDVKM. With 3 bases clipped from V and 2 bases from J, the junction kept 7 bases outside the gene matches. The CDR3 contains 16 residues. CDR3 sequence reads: CASSFGGGRGNQPQHF. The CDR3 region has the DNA TGTGCCAGCAGTTTCGGAGGGGGCAGGGGCAATCAGCCCCAGCATTTT.

The CDR3 sequence is CASSEGNSNTEAFF. CDR3 nucleotide sequence: TGTGCCAGCAGTGAAGGTAACAGCAACACTGAAGCTTTCTTT. The J gene is TRBJ1-1, the V gene TRBV2; no firm D call. Germline lookup yields CDR1 SNHLY and CDR2 FYNNEI. CDR3 length: 14 residues. V lost 1 base, J lost 2 bases, and 8 bases lay in between.

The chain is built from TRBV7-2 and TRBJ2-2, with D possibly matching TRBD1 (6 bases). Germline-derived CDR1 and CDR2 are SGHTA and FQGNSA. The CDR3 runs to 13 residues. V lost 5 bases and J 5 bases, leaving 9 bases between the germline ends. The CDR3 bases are TGTGCCAGCAGCGTCACAGGGACCGGGGAGCTGTTTTTT. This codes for CASSVTGTGELFF.

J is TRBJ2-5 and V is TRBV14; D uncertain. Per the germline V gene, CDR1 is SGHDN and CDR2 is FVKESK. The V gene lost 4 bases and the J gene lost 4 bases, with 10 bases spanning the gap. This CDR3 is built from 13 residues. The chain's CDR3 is CASSPRLRETQYF. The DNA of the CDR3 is TGTGCCAGCAGCCCCCGACTCCGAGAGACCCAGTACTTC.

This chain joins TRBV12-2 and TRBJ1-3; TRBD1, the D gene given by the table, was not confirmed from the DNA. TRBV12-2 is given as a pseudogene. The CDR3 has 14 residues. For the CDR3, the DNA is TGTGCAAGTCGCTTAGGACAGTCTGGAAACACCATATATTTT. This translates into CASRLGQSGNTIYF.

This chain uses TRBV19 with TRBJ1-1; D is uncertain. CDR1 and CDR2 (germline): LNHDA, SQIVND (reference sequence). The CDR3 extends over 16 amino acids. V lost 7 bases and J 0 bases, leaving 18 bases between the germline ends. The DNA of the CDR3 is TGTGCCAGTACCACGGTCCCCCCAGGCTTGAACACTGAAGCTTTCTTT. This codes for CASTTVPPGLNTEAFF.

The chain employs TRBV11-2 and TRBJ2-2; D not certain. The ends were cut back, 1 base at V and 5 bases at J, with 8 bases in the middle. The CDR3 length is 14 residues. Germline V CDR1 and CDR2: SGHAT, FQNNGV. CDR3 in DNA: TGTGCCAGCAGCTTAGGTGCTATGACCGGGGAGCTGTTTTTT. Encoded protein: CASSLGAMTGELFF.